The next 26 T cell receptor beta chains were all read from a single sample in a study of metastatic and nonmetastatic thyroid tumors. Thyroid surgery was performed in patients who had received no treatment beforehand. TCRdb re-clonotyped the PCR reads through MiXCR. This table has roughly 14,000 clones, roughly 25% appearing once. The sample comprised tumor tissue. The source is a female donor with papillary thyroid cancer or a benign thyroid nodule (not recorded which). Some clones in this sample may be carry-over from other donors' samples.

This clone was seen more than once but under ten times. A much larger clone differs by one base, so this may be a read error. V and J are TRBV11-1 and TRBJ2-2; either TRBD1 or TRBD2 may fit D (5 bases each). Germline CDR1 and CDR2: SGHAT and FQDESV (reference sequence). The CDR3 sequence is 16 residues long. V gave up 8 bases and J gave up 0 bases, with 16 bases separating them. The CDR3 here is CASGHPRGANTGELFF. The CDR3 coding sequence is TGTGCCAGCGGCCACCCCCGGGGCGCGAACACCGGGGAGCTGTTTTTT.

This clone is medium-sized within its sample. The rearrangement links TRBV12-3 or TRBV12-4 to TRBJ2-1; 7 bases are shared with TRBD2. The CDR3 runs to 16 residues. J lost 5 bases, V lost 6 bases, and 13 bases had no gene match. The CDR3 reads CASSDPGTSVHNEQFF. The CDR3 DNA is TGTGCCAGCAGCGACCCCGGTACTAGCGTCCACAATGAGCAGTTCTTC.

By share of the sample, this clone is medium-sized. This sequence joins TRBV2 and TRBJ2-2; TRBD1 aligns across 9 bases. The CDR3 spans 14 residues. Germline V CDR1 and CDR2: SNHLY, FYNNEI. Trimming at V came to 6 bases and at J to 6 bases, leaving 5 bases not matched to a gene. The CDR3 sequence: CASRSTGGSGELFF. The CDR3 bases are TGTGCCAGCAGATCAACAGGGGGCTCCGGGGAGCTGTTTTTT.

Many counts were recorded for this clone. The chain uses TRBV3-1 and TRBJ2-1; D not resolved. The CDR3 is 14 residues long. Trimming shortened V by 3 bases and J by 0 bases, and 6 bases separated the two germline ends. Germline CDR1 and CDR2: LGHDT and YNNKEL (reference sequence). In nucleotides, the CDR3 is TGTGCCAGCAGCCAGTGGGGCTCCTACAATGAGCAGTTCTTC. Translating gives CASSQWGSYNEQFF.

The genes are TRBV11-2 and TRBJ1-4; 9 nucleotides agree with TRBD1. Looked up from germline, CDR1 is SGHAT and CDR2 is FQNNGV. This CDR3 region has 15 residues. J was trimmed by 7 bases and V by 5 bases; bases with no gene match: 8. The CDR3 region has the DNA TGTGCCAGCAGCCGAGGACAGGGGATTCGTGAAAAACTGTTTTTT. Protein sequence: CASSRGQGIREKLFF. Supplemented by reference TRBV11-2 and TRBJ1-4, the full variable domain reads EAGVAQSPRYKIIEKRQSVAFWCNPISGHATLYWYQQILGQGPKLLIQFQNNGVVDDSQLPKDRFSAERLKGVDSTLKIQPAKLEDSAVYLCASSRGQGIREKLFFGSGTQLSVL.

This clone has a count of ten or more. The chain uses TRBV5-5 and TRBJ1-5, with 7 nucleotides matching TRBD1. The CDR3 loop spans 15 amino acids. Unmatched junction bases numbered 8, after V lost 4 bases and J lost 4 bases. Germline CDR1 and CDR2: SGHKS and YYEKEE (reference sequence). The CDR3 nucleotides read TGTGCCAGCAGCACAGGGGCGTATCAAAATCAGCCCCAGCATTTT. Amino acids: CASSTGAYQNQPQHF.

This clone was found a few times. Here the CDR3 reads CSARAPALDYNEQFF. CDR3 coding DNA: TGCAGTGCTAGAGCCCCAGCGCTCGATTACAATGAGCAGTTCTTC. The rearrangement links TRBV20-1 to TRBJ2-1; no definite D call. This CDR3 has 15 residues. Germline CDR1 and CDR2: DFQATT and SNEGSKA (reference sequence). The V end lost 1 base, the J end lost 4 bases, and 14 bases lay between the germline ends.

For this clone: A read error is possible here, since a much larger clone lies one base away. This specimen includes other DNA sequences encoding the same CDR3. The rearrangement uses TRBV5-1 and TRBJ2-2, with a tentative D call TRBD2 (5 bases). The germline CDR1 and CDR2 sequences are SGHRS and YFSETQ. The CDR3 is 15 residues long. The CDR3, as DNA: TGCGCCAGCAGCTTGGGTCACCGGAACACCGGGGAGCTGCTTTTT. Translation gives CASSLGHRNTGELLF. The entire variable domain, with the rest obtained from reference TRBV5-1 and TRBJ2-2, is as follows: KAGVTQTPRYLIKTRGQQVTLSCSPISGHRSVSWYQQTPGQGLQFLFEYFSETQRNKGNFPGRFSGRQFSNSRSEMNVSTLELGDSALYLCASSLGHRNTGELLFGEGSRLTVL.

This clone was picked up many times. The genes are TRBV5-1 and TRBJ2-3; 7 bases fit TRBD1. CDR3 length: 14 amino acids. The ends lost 5 bases at V and 6 bases at J; junction bases unmatched: 9. CDR1 and CDR2 (germline): SGHRS, YFSETQ. The CDR3 spells CASRGTEFSDTQYF. CDR3 DNA: TGCGCCAGCAGAGGGACAGAGTTTTCTGATACGCAGTATTTT.

The sample holds many counts of this clone. V gene TRBV24-1 combines with J gene TRBJ2-1; 7 nucleotides match TRBD2. The CDR3 contains 14 residues. The ends lost 1 base at V and 12 bases at J; junction bases unmatched: 8. CDR1 and CDR2 from the germline V gene are KGHDR and SFDVKD. The CDR3 region has the DNA TGTGCCACCAGTGATTTAAGCCTAGCGGAGGGGCAGTTCTTC. Translation: CATSDLSLAEGQFF.

By share, this clone counts as medium-sized (0.01 to 0.1%). V gene TRBV2 combines with J gene TRBJ2-7; D is possibly TRBD1 (5 bases). The V and J ends lost 7 bases and 2 bases respectively, with 9 bases between them. CDR1 SNHLY and CDR2 FYNNEI come from the germline V gene. The CDR3 extends over 12 amino acids. The CDR3: CASKAGPYEQYF. As DNA, the CDR3 is TGTGCCAGCAAAGCAGGGCCCTACGAGCAGTACTTC.

Relative to its sample, this clone is medium-sized. The chain has TRBV6-1 and TRBJ1-5, with D possibly TRBD1 on 5 matching bases. V was trimmed by 1 base and J by 5 bases, leaving 12 bases between them. From germline, CDR1 is MNHNS and CDR2 SASEGT. This CDR3 contains 15 residues. CDR3 coding DNA: TGTGCCAGCAGTGAAGGGGGGGAGGGTTATCAGCCCCAGCATTTT. This translates into CASSEGGEGYQPQHF.

This clone counts as large. The CDR3 DNA reads as TGTGCCAGCAGTTTTCCAGAAAGGCGCCACAATGAGCAGTTCTTC. Its protein product is CASSFPERRHNEQFF. The J gene is TRBJ2-1, the V gene TRBV28; D is unresolved. The ends were cut back, 3 bases at V and 5 bases at J, with 14 bases in the middle. Germline assignment: CDR1 MDHEN and CDR2 SYDVKM. This CDR3 contains 15 residues.

This rearrangement joins TRBV6-1 to TRBJ1-1, with D unresolved. The germline V gene encodes CDR1 MNHNS and CDR2 SASEGT. The CDR3 spans 13 residues. V lost 3 bases and J 3 bases, leaving 8 bases between the germline ends. The CDR3 protein is CASSDPLYTEAFF. For the CDR3, the DNA is TGTGCCAGCAGTGATCCGCTTTACACTGAAGCTTTCTTT.

This clone is medium-sized by share. This rearrangement joins TRBV6-1 to TRBJ1-6; 8 bases are shared with TRBD1. From germline, CDR1 is MNHNS and CDR2 SASEGT. This CDR3 has 15 amino acids. V gave up 5 bases and J gave up 9 bases; unmatched junction bases: 9. DNA of the CDR3: TGTGCCAGCAGTTATCAGGGACAGGTGACTTCACCCCTCCACTTT. Translated: CASSYQGQVTSPLHF.

This clone was detected many times. V usage is TRBV16 and J usage is TRBJ2-1, with 8 nucleotides matching TRBD2. J was trimmed by 6 bases and V by 4 bases; bases with no gene match: 14. Germline V gene sequence: CDR1 KGHSY, CDR2 FQNENV. This CDR3 is 17 amino acids long. This CDR3 is CASSLDGSSGHANEQFF. The CDR3 DNA sequence: TGTGCCAGCAGCCTGGACGGCTCTAGCGGGCACGCCAATGAGCAGTTCTTC.

The V and J genes are TRBV7-2 and TRBJ1-2; TRBD1 matches 8 bases. With 0 bases clipped from V and 8 bases from J, the junction kept 8 bases outside the gene matches. Per germline, CDR1 SGHTA and CDR2 FQGNSA. The length of the CDR3 is 15 residues. The CDR3 is CASSLAPGGTDGYTF. The CDR3 bases are TGTGCCAGCAGCTTAGCGCCAGGGGGCACTGACGGCTACACCTTC.

This clone is medium-sized within its sample. The chain carries TRBV15 and TRBJ2-7; possible D gene TRBD1, 8 bases. The CDR3 covers 15 residues. Trimming took 4 bases from V and 2 from J, leaving 15 bases between them. Germline CDR1 LNHNV, CDR2 YYDKDF (reference sequence). The CDR3 DNA reads as TGTGCCACCAGCATTGACAGGGGAGGGGCCTACGAGCAGTACTTC. Protein sequence: CATSIDRGGAYEQYF.

This chain joins TRBV20-1 and TRBJ2-7; perhaps TRBD2 as D (5 bases). The germline gives CDR1 DFQATT, CDR2 SNEGSKA (reference sequence). V lost 4 bases, J lost 4 bases, and 14 bases lay in between. The CDR3 is 13 residues long. The CDR3 DNA sequence: TGCAGTGCTAACGAACTAGAACTATACGAGCAGTACTTC. As protein: CSANELELYEQYF.

The chain joins TRBV5-4 to TRBJ1-2; tentatively, D is TRBD1 (6 bases). V dropped 4 bases and J dropped 8 bases, with 12 bases sitting between them. Germline-derived CDR1 and CDR2 are SGHNT and YYREEE (reference sequence). CDR3 length: 12 residues. The CDR3 is CASSKQGDGYTF. In nucleotides, the CDR3 is TGTGCCAGCAGCAAACAGGGAGACGGCTACACCTTC.

This clone has ten or more counts. The rearrangement links TRBV2 to TRBJ1-5, with 10 bases lining up with TRBD1. Germline V CDR1 and CDR2: SNHLY, FYNNEI. V dropped 6 bases and J dropped 5; count of bases not matched to a gene: 1. This CDR3 is built from 13 residues. CDR3 nucleotide sequence: TGTGCCAGCAGGGGACAGGGGTATCAGCCCCAGCATTTT. Amino acid sequence: CASRGQGYQPQHF.

This clone was seen repeatedly, ten times or more. The chain couples TRBV10-2 to TRBJ2-1; 7 bases align to TRBD2. Germline CDR1 WSHSY, CDR2 SAAADI. The CDR3 covers 17 residues. Germline trimming cut 2 bases from V and 6 bases from J; bases unmatched to any gene: 13. DNA of the CDR3: TGCGCCAGCAGTGAGGGTCGGGCTAGCGGATATATCAATGAGCAGTTCTTC. Its protein product is CASSEGRASGYINEQFF.

This clone has at least ten counts. The rearrangement joins TRBV18 to TRBJ2-7; 9 nucleotides line up with TRBD1. The CDR3 loop spans 16 amino acids. With V trimmed by 3 bases and J by 0 bases, 6 bases remained unmatched. The V gene's germline CDR1 is KGHSH and CDR2 LQKENI. Written as DNA, the CDR3 is TGTGCCAGCTCACCGAAACAGGGGGCGAGCTCCTACGAGCAGTACTTC. Amino acids: CASSPKQGASSYEQYF.

J is TRBJ2-1 and V is TRBV7-9; D not certain. The CDR3 contains 13 residues. Germline loops: CDR1 SEHNR, CDR2 FQNEAQ (reference sequence). Between the trimmed V and J ends, which lost 3 bases and 4 bases, there was a span of 7 bases. CDR3 coding DNA: TGTGCCAGCAGCTTCTCAGTATACAATGAGCAGTTCTTC. Translated, it gives CASSFSVYNEQFF. The variable domain in full, completed from reference TRBV7-9 and TRBJ2-1, reads DTGVSQNPRHKITKRGQNVTFRCDPISEHNRLYWYRQTLGQGPEFLTYFQNEAQLEKSRLLSDRFSAERPKGSFSTLEIQRTEQGDSAMYLCASSFSVYNEQFFGPGTRLTVL.

The chain links TRBV10-3 to TRBJ1-2; weak D call: TRBD1 (5 bases). Germline V gene lookup returns CDR1 ENHRY and CDR2 SYGVKD. The length of the CDR3 is 13 residues. V lost 11 bases to trimming and J lost 7 bases, with 20 bases between them. CDR3 protein: CAVADWTPCGYTF. The CDR3 region has the DNA TGTGCCGTAGCGGACTGGACACCCTGTGGCTACACCTTC.

V gene TRBV3-1 combines with J gene TRBJ2-7; D not certain. V gave up 1 base and J gave up 2 bases, with 12 bases separating them. CDR1 LGHDT and CDR2 YNNKEL come from the germline V gene (reference sequence). The CDR3 loop spans 15 amino acids. CDR3 DNA: TGTGCCAGCAGCCAAGTGGGGAACTCTGCCTACGAGCAGTACTTC. This codes for CASSQVGNSAYEQYF.